This TCR beta chain was sequenced during a study of blood T cell repertoires in COVID-19. Looking at the study overall: The study drew acute and convalescent COVID-19 samples from the United States, Italy and Spain. Nucleic acid was either cDNA or gDNA, and it came from T cells, B-cell-depleted T cells, or PBMCs.

Per the authors' pipeline: From reference gene primer amplification, estimates of nucleated cell counts were derived. TCRdb keeps only in-frame clones here, not all; method: immunoSEQ multiplex PCR. V, J and clone size are taken as reported in that table, and D and trimming were inferred from the DNA itself. The sample comprises approximately 260,000 clones, about nine tenths of which are singletons, and 2% to 2.5% rests with the top ten. This clone was seen many times. V was cut by 0 bases and J by 0 bases, with 9 bases left in between. CDR1 is SGHRS and CDR2 is YFSETQ in the germline V gene. The CDR3 totals 16 residues.

What was sequenced was peripheral blood. The chain couples TRBV5-1 to TRBJ2-2, with D unclear. This clonotype was obtained from a man aged 45-60 years with acute or convalescent COVID-19. The DNA of the CDR3 is TGCGCCAGCAGCTTGGGCCACATCCCGAACACCGGGGAGCTGTTTTTT. Translation gives CASSLGHIPNTGELFF.